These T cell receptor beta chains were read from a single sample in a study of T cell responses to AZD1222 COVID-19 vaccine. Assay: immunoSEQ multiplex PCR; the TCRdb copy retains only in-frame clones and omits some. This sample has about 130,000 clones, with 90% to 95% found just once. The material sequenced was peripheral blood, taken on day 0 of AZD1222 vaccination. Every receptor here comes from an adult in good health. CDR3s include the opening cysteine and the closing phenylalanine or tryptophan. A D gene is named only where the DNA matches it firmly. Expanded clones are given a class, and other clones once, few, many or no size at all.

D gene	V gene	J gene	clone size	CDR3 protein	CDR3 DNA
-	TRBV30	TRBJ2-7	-	CACFSGANYEQYF	TGTGCCTGTTTTTCGGGGGCAAACTACGAGCAGTACTTC
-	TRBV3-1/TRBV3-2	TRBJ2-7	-	CASSPMPDSYEQYF	TGTGCCAGCAGCCCCATGCCGGACAGCTACGAGCAGTACTTC
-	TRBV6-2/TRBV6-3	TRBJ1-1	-	CASSSAGEAFF	TGTGCCAGCAGTTCCGCCGGTGAAGCTTTCTTT
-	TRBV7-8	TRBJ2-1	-	CASSLTEVNNEQFF	TGTGCCAGCAGCTTGACAGAAGTAAACAATGAGCAGTTCTTC
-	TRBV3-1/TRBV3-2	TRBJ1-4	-	CASRRSPNEKLFF	TGTGCCAGCAGGCGGAGCCCTAATGAAAAACTGTTTTTT
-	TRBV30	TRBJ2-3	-	CAWSEDRDTQYF	TGTGCCTGGAGTGAGGACAGAGATACGCAGTATTTT
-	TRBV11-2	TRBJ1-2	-	CASSLDSLTYGYTF	TGTGCCAGCAGCTTAGATTCGCTAACCTATGGCTACACCTTC
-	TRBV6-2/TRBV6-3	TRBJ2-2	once	CASSYSRAGALTGELFF	TGTGCCAGCAGTTACTCGAGGGCGGGGGCCCTCACCGGGGAGCTGTTTTTT
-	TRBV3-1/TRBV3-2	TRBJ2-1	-	CASSQTYSGGEQFF	TGTGCCAGCAGCCAGACATATAGCGGCGGTGAGCAGTTCTTC
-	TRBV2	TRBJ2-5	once	CASSADMQETQYF	TGTGCCAGCAGTGCCGACATGCAAGAGACCCAGTACTTC
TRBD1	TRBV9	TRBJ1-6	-	CASSQTGVNSPLHF	TGTGCCAGCAGCCAGACAGGGGTTAATTCACCCCTCCACTTT
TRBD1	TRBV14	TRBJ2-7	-	CASSQDRWGGQGLFLDEQYF	TGTGCCAGCAGCCAAGACAGGTGGGGAGGACAGGGCCTTTTTTTGGACGAGCAGTACTTC
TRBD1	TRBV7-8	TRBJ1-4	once	CASSLWRQGWTNEKLFF	TGTGCCAGCAGCTTATGGAGACAGGGTTGGACTAATGAAAAACTGTTTTTT
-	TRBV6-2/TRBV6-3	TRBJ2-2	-	CASSHRPASRGRLNTGELFF	TGTGCCAGCAGCCACAGACCGGCCTCCAGGGGCCGACTTAACACCGGGGAGCTGTTTTTT
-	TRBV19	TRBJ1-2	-	CASSIGSETEFIYGYTF	TGTGCCAGTAGTATAGGTTCCGAGACAGAATTTATCTATGGCTACACCTTC
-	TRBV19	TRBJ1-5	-	CASSMARSLNQPQHF	TGTGCCAGTAGTATGGCCAGGTCCCTCAATCAGCCCCAGCATTTT
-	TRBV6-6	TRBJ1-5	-	CASSYSPDSNQPQHF	TGTGCCAGCAGTTACAGTCCAGATAGCAATCAGCCCCAGCATTTT
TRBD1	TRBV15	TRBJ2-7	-	CATSRDPGTGGLEQYF	TGTGCCACCAGCAGAGATCCCGGGACAGGCGGCCTTGAGCAGTACTTC
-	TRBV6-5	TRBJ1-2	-	CASSYDALYGYTF	TGTGCCAGCAGTTACGATGCACTCTATGGCTACACCTTC
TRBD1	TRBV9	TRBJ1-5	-	CASSPRQGGQPQHF	TGTGCCAGCAGCCCCAGACAGGGAGGCCAGCCCCAGCATTTT
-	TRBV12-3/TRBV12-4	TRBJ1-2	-	CASSRGRYGYTF	TGTGCCAGCAGTCGAGGACGCTATGGCTACACCTTC
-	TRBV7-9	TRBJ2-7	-	CASSSEGEGSTYEQYF	TGTGCCAGCAGCTCAGAGGGGGAGGGGAGTACCTACGAGCAGTACTTC
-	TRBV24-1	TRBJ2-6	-	CATSDEGRKRRSGANVLTF	TGTGCCACCAGTGACGAGGGACGGAAAAGGCGCTCTGGGGCCAACGTCCTGACTTTC
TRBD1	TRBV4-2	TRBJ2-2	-	CASSPKGGTGGLHEELFF	TGTGCCAGCAGCCCCAAGGGGGGGACAGGGGGCCTCCATGAGGAGCTGTTTTTT
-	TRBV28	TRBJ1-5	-	CASSLGLGRQPQHF	TGTGCCAGCAGCCTGGGTCTGGGTAGACAGCCCCAGCATTTT
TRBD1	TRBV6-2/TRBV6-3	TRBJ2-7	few	CASSYKGQGALDTYEQYF	TGTGCCAGCAGTTACAAGGGACAGGGGGCTTTGGATACCTACGAGCAGTACTTC
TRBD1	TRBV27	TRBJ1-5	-	CASRPTGLRSNQPQHF	TGTGCCAGCCGACCGACAGGGCTAAGGAGCAATCAGCCCCAGCATTTT
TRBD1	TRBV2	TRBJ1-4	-	CASSYPGQLSGREKLFF	TGTGCCAGCAGTTATCCGGGACAGTTATCTGGGCGTGAAAAACTGTTTTTT
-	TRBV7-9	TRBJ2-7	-	CASSLRGYEQYF	TGTGCCAGCAGCCTCAGGGGCTACGAGCAGTACTTC
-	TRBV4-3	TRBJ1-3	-	CASSQDGKSGNTIYF	TGCGCCAGCAGCCAAGATGGGAAGTCCGGAAACACCATATATTTT
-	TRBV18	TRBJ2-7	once	CASSPGAQGDPYF	TGTGCCAGCTCACCAGGCGCTCAGGGAGATCCGTACTTC
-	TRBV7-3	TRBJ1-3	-	CASSLSGRGSGNTIYF	TGTGCCAGCAGCTTATCCGGCAGGGGCTCTGGAAACACCATATATTTT
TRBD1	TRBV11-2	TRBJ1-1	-	CASSLAGGEGTEAFF	TGTGCCAGCAGCCTCGCAGGGGGTGAGGGCACTGAAGCTTTCTTT
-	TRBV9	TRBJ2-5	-	CASSVGQETQYF	TGTGCCAGCAGCGTGGGACAAGAGACCCAGTACTTC
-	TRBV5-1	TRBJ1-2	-	CASSQSGVGSNYGYTF	TGCGCCAGCAGCCAATCCGGGGTCGGGAGTAACTATGGCTACACCTTC
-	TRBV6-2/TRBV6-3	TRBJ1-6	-	CASSRRERGLLHF	TGTGCCAGCAGTCGACGAGAGAGGGGTCTCCTCCACTTT
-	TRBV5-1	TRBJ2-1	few	CASSLEPTGIYNEQFF	TGCGCCAGCAGCTTGGAGCCCACAGGGATCTACAATGAGCAGTTCTTC
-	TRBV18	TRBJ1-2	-	CASSPGTQYGYTF	TGTGCCAGCTCACCCGGGACACAGTATGGCTACACCTTC
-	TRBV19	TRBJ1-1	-	CASSMLPEVAEAFF	TGTGCCAGTAGTATGCTCCCAGAGGTGGCTGAAGCTTTCTTT
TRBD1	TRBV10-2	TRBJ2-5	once	CATGQERETQYF	TGCGCCACCGGACAGGAAAGGGAGACCCAGTACTTC
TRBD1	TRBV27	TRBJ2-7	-	CASSPRQGTDEQYF	TGTGCCAGCAGTCCGAGACAGGGGACGGACGAGCAGTACTTC
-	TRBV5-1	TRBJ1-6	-	CASSLSHRSYSPLHF	TGCGCCAGCAGCTTGTCTCACAGATCTTATTCACCCCTCCACTTT
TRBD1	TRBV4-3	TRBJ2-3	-	CASSQDRTGVTDTQYF	TGCGCCAGCAGCCAAGATAGGACAGGGGTTACAGATACGCAGTATTTT
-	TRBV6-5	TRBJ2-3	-	CASSYSRVNTDTQYF	TGTGCCAGCAGTTACTCCAGGGTTAATACAGATACGCAGTATTTT
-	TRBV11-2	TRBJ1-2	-	CASSLEGTGYTF	TGTGCCAGCAGCTTAGAGGGGACTGGCTACACCTTC
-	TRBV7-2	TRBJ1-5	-	CASSLRQGDQPQHF	TGTGCCAGCAGCTTAAGGCAGGGCGATCAGCCCCAGCATTTT